The 7 T cell receptor beta chains listed next were all sequenced from one sample in a study of T cell repertoires in cytomegalovirus infection. The antigens for these receptors are not known. Each CDR3 protein is one row after TCRdb ran MiXCR on the reads. Here the sample spans tens of thousands of distinct CDR3 sequences, approximately 19% being singletons. Sequences were derived from CD8+ T cells from cultured PBMCs, sampled from culture after CMV antigen stimulation. These receptors were collected from a human donor in good health (CMV status not recorded). Some clones in this sample may be carry-over from other donors' samples.

CDR3 nucleotides: TGTGCCAGCAGTTACGGGGGGGACAGGGGAGATGAGCAGTTCTTC. Encoded protein: CASSYGGDRGDEQFF. This chain links TRBV6-2 or TRBV6-3 with TRBJ2-1; 10 bases line up with TRBD1. The CDR3 covers 15 residues. V was clipped by 2 bases and J by 8 bases; unmatched bases: 6. Germline V gene data show CDR1 as MNHEY and CDR2 as SVGEGT.

This clonotype was picked up many times. J is TRBJ1-1 and V is TRBV29-1, with 11 bases lining up with TRBD1. Germline trimming cut 5 bases from V and 4 bases from J; bases unmatched to any gene: 6. The CDR3 is 14 amino acids. CDR1 and CDR2 from the germline V gene are SQVTM and ANQGSEA. The CDR3 DNA is TGCAGCGTTAACCCGGGACAGGGGGGCACTGAAGCTTTCTTT. As protein: CSVNPGQGGTEAFF.

This clonotype has a handful of counts. The chain joins TRBV5-6 to TRBJ2-7; no clear D gene. V lost 0 bases and J lost 3, with 10 bases in between. Germline assignment: CDR1 SGHDT and CDR2 YYEEEE. The CDR3 has 14 residues. CDR3 loop: CASSLEETRYEQYF. The CDR3 nucleotides are TGTGCCAGCAGCTTGGAAGAGACTCGCTACGAGCAGTACTTC.

This clonotype was found a few times. The CDR3 protein is CASSQDLGGTGGYTF. The CDR3, as DNA: TGCGCCAGCAGCCAAGATCTAGGAGGGACTGGCGGCTACACCTTC. The chain recombines TRBV4-3 with TRBJ1-2; weak D call: TRBD1 (5 bases). The V gene lost 0 bases and the J gene lost 8 bases, with 16 bases spanning the gap. This CDR3 contains 15 residues. Looked up from germline, CDR1 is LGHNA and CDR2 is YSLEER.

V usage is TRBV4-3 and J usage is TRBJ2-1; D is ambiguous. CDR3 size: 16 residues. V lost 0 bases to trimming and J lost 4 bases, with 13 bases between them. Germline values: CDR1 LGHNA, CDR2 YSLEER. The CDR3 DNA reads as TGCGCCAGCAGCCAAGATTCACAGAATCCATACAATGAGCAGTTCTTC. Its protein is CASSQDSQNPYNEQFF.

Only a few counts were recorded for this clonotype. The chain has TRBV29-1 and TRBJ2-3, with 7 bases that match TRBD2. The J segment lost 2 bases and the V segment lost 0 bases, leaving 17 bases of the junction unmatched. Per germline, CDR1 SQVTM and CDR2 ANQGSEA. The CDR3 is made up of 19 amino acids. The CDR3 DNA reads as TGCAGCGTTGAAGATTTGGCGGGAGAAAGCACAGTAATCACAGATACGCAGTATTTT. Encoded protein: CSVEDLAGESTVITDTQYF.

This clonotype has only a few counts. The rearrangement joins TRBV5-1 to TRBJ1-2; D might be TRBD1 (6 bases). CDR1 and CDR2 (germline): SGHRS, YFSETQ. The CDR3 sequence is 14 residues long. V was trimmed by 4 bases and J by 4 bases, leaving 14 bases between them. CDR3 nucleotide sequence: TGCGCCAGCAGCGCACAGGGCGCCTCCTATGGCTACACCTTC. This translates into CASSAQGASYGYTF.